The 14 T cell receptor beta chains below were found in one sample sequenced in a study of CD8+ T cells in alopecia areata. Following RNA extraction, reverse transcription yielded cDNA that acted as the sequencing template. TCRdb's table, derived via immunoSEQ multiplex PCR, lists solely in-frame clones and lacks some. The sample records some 120,000 clones, around 60% being singletons. Treatment specified: oral pan-JAK inhibitor, 5-10 mg twice daily. The sequencing used CD4+ T cells sorted from blood, collected at week 4, from a patient treated with tofacitinib. The receptors stem from a human donor with alopecia areata.

The table lists this clone with a count of one. The chain has TRBV29-1 and TRBJ2-3, with 8 bases matching TRBD2. The V gene's germline CDR1 is SQVTM and CDR2 ANQGSEA. This CDR3 comprises 13 residues. J gave up 3 bases and V 4 bases, and 3 bases lay outside the gene matches. The CDR3 here is CSVGIAGTDTQYF. The CDR3 DNA is TGCAGCGTTGGTATAGCGGGAACAGATACGCAGTATTTT.

This clone has just one count. The chain has TRBV5-8 and TRBJ1-6; 8 bases are a match to TRBD1. The CDR3 sequence is 16 residues long. Germline assignment: CDR1 SGHTS and CDR2 YDEGEE. V lost 0 bases and J lost 8; bases outside the gene matches: 7. The CDR3 region is CASSLGHRGQDSPLHF. In DNA, the CDR3 is TGTGCCAGCAGCTTGGGGCACAGGGGACAGGATTCACCCCTCCACTTT.

The V call is TRBV29-1, the J call TRBJ1-2; D might be TRBD1 (5 bases). The germline gives CDR1 SQVTM, CDR2 ANQGSEA. The V end was cut by 3 bases, the J end by 6 bases, with 8 bases between. The CDR3 has 11 amino acids. DNA of the CDR3: TGCAGCGTTGAGCAGGGACATGGCTACACCTTC. It yields the protein CSVEQGHGYTF.

V is TRBV29-1 and J is TRBJ2-7, with D unresolved. Germline values: CDR1 SQVTM, CDR2 ANQGSEA. V lost 0 bases and J lost 6, with 12 bases in between. This CDR3 spans 13 amino acids. The CDR3 region has the DNA TGCAGCGTTGAAGATGACCTCCCTGGCGAGCAGTACTTC. It is translated as CSVEDDLPGEQYF.

The CDR3 DNA sequence: TGCACCAGCAGCCCGGGGGAAGCTTTCTTT. This codes for CTSSPGEAFF. The chain recombines TRBV1 with TRBJ1-1. TRBV1 is a pseudogene locus. The CDR3 has 10 residues.

The chain links TRBV9 to TRBJ2-3; a possible D gene is TRBD1 (5 bases). The CDR3 consists of 13 residues. Germline V gives CDR1 SGDLS, CDR2 YYNGEE. Trimming pared 0 bases from V and 6 bases from J, leaving 8 bases between. This CDR3 is CASSVDSGDTQYF. For the CDR3, the DNA is TGTGCCAGCAGCGTAGACTCAGGGGATACGCAGTATTTT.

The rearrangement uses TRBV30 and TRBJ1-1, with no clear D. In germline, CDR1 is GTSNPN, CDR2 SVGIG (reference sequence). The V and J ends lost 1 base and 6 bases respectively, with 9 bases between them. The CDR3 has 12 amino acids. The CDR3 spells CAWSEGLAEAFF. The CDR3 DNA reads as TGTGCCTGGAGTGAAGGGTTGGCTGAAGCTTTCTTT. Complete variable domain (other parts from reference TRBV30 and TRBJ1-1): SQTIHQWPATLVQPVGSPLSLECTVEGTSNPNLYWYRQAAGRGLQLLFYSVGIGQISSEVPQNLSASRPQDRQFILSSKKLLLSDSGFYLCAWSEGLAEAFFGQGTRLTVV.

The chain couples TRBV7-9 to TRBJ2-5; D is perhaps TRBD2 (6 bases). Germline CDR1 and CDR2: SEHNR and FQNEAQ (reference sequence). This CDR3 has 13 residues. V lost 0 bases and J lost 6, with 8 bases in between. The CDR3 sequence is CASSLAGSQTQYF. CDR3 nucleotides: TGTGCCAGCAGCTTAGCCGGGAGCCAGACCCAGTACTTC.

The chain joins TRBV11-2 to TRBJ2-7; 12 nucleotides match TRBD1. Germline CDR1 and CDR2: SGHAT and FQNNGV. The CDR3 extends over 17 amino acids. After removal of 1 base from V and 4 bases from J, the junction contained 8 bases not matched to a gene. DNA of the CDR3: TGTGCCAGCAGCTTAGGGACTGGGACAGGGGGCAGTTACGAGCAGTACTTC. It is translated as CASSLGTGTGGSYEQYF.

This clone was recorded a few times. The rearrangement joins TRBV29-1 to TRBJ2-4, with 7 bases fitting TRBD2. The V and J ends lost 4 bases and 5 bases, in that order; junction bases with no gene match: 8. The germline gives CDR1 SQVTM, CDR2 ANQGSEA. This CDR3 is 14 amino acids long. CDR3 region: CSVGGGGMENIQYF. The CDR3 coding sequence is TGCAGCGTTGGTGGCGGGGGAATGGAAAACATTCAGTACTTC.

V usage is TRBV29-1 and J usage is TRBJ1-1; perhaps TRBD1 as D (5 bases). In germline, CDR1 is SQVTM, CDR2 ANQGSEA. The ends were cut back, 8 bases at V and 3 bases at J, with 22 bases in the middle. This CDR3 region has 15 residues. In DNA form, the CDR3 reads TGCAGCTACAATGTGGGGGGTGGGGCGCACACTGAAGCTTTCTTT. This translates into CSYNVGGGAHTEAFF.

The genes are TRBV7-2 and TRBJ2-4; 8 bases align to TRBD1. Germline-derived CDR1 and CDR2 are SGHTA and FQGNSA. J gave up 3 bases and V 5 bases, and 9 bases lay outside the gene matches. The CDR3 loop spans 16 amino acids. CDR3 region: CASSEAPTGGKNIQYF. The DNA for the CDR3 is TGTGCCAGCAGCGAAGCCCCCACAGGGGGCAAAAACATTCAGTACTTC.

The CDR3, as DNA: TGCAGCGTTATCGGGGGGGCCACTGAAGCTTTCTTT. Its translation: CSVIGGATEAFF. V is TRBV29-1 and J is TRBJ1-1; D might be TRBD1 (6 bases). The V and J ends lost 5 bases and 4 bases respectively, with 11 bases between them. The CDR3 spans 12 residues. Per the germline V gene, CDR1 is SQVTM and CDR2 is ANQGSEA.

The chain links TRBV6-5 to TRBJ2-7, with unresolved D. The length of the CDR3 is 14 residues. Germline CDR1 reads MNHEY; CDR2 reads SVGAGI. The V gene lost 0 bases and the J gene lost 4 bases, with 10 bases spanning the gap. The CDR3, as DNA: TGTGCCAGCAGTTACTCGATTATGGGATACGAGCAGTACTTC. It specifies CASSYSIMGYEQYF.